The rows below give T cell receptor beta chains drawn from one sample of a study of blood T cell repertoires in COVID-19. Sequencing was performed with immunoSEQ multiplex PCR; in TCRdb, only in-frame clones are kept and a portion is missing. The sample has under 350,000 clones, around 88% seen once. The sample was peripheral blood. The receptor source for this set is a man aged 35-49 years with acute or convalescent COVID-19. CDR3s include the opening cysteine and the closing phenylalanine or tryptophan. The order of the fields is D gene, V gene, J gene, CDR3 protein. D genes are given only for firm matches.

>.|TRBV19|TRBJ1-5
CASSPPGGADQPQHF
>TRBD1|TRBV30|TRBJ1-2
CAWSRGGTGGKGNYGYTF
>.|TRBV5-1|TRBJ1-4
CASSLGSATNEKLFF
>.|TRBV5-4|TRBJ1-4
CASSVGGGINEKLFF
>.|TRBV4-2|TRBJ1-5
CASSHPYSNQPQHF
>TRBD1|TRBV7-9|TRBJ2-1
CASSLSGTGWNNEQFF
>.|TRBV10-3|TRBJ2-7
CAITLDSSYEQYF
>.|TRBV5-1|TRBJ1-1
CASSFQHMNTEAFF
>.|TRBV4-1|TRBJ2-1
CASSQDRNRYNEQFF
>.|TRBV6-5|TRBJ1-5
CASSLGGGDVQPQHF
>.|TRBV28|TRBJ2-3
CASSPYTDTQYF
>TRBD1|TRBV29-1|TRBJ1-4
CSVLSGTGNEKLFF
>.|TRBV5-1|TRBJ1-1
CASSLFQGKAFF
>.|TRBV6-5|TRBJ2-7
CASSYSRMAGEQYF
>.|TRBV4-2|TRBJ1-1
CASSSPTGKNTEAFF
>.|TRBV5-1|TRBJ2-7
CASSLAGGTLDF
>.|TRBV6-5|TRBJ2-1
CASRERSSYNEQFF
>.|TRBV5-1|TRBJ1-5
CASSLWENQPQHF
>.|TRBV2|TRBJ1-4
CASRARGGATNEKLFF
>.|TRBV9|TRBJ1-1
CASSVGSGRGEAFF
>.|TRBV15|TRBJ1-3
CATSRDGPGYGTIYF
>TRBD1|TRBV2|TRBJ1-1
CASTATTGTGTEAFF
>TRBD1|TRBV11-2|TRBJ2-2
CASGSGGAAGELFF
>.|TRBV27|TRBJ2-2
CASSGQPNTGELFF
>TRBD2|TRBV27|TRBJ2-7
CASSGGGTSPKEQYF
>.|TRBV10-3|TRBJ1-6
CAISEQGWNSPLHF
>TRBD1|TRBV6-5|TRBJ1-2
CASSPDRGGYGYTF